The 26 T cell receptor beta chains below all came from one sample that was sequenced in a study of T-cell memory formation after mild COVID-19. TCRdb reprocessed the 5' RACE reads with MiXCR, giving one entry per CDR3 protein. The profile covers 150,000 to 200,000 distinct CDR3 sequences, with more than 9% appearing a single time and about 3.5% taken by the ten largest. The sequenced material came from PBMCs or a T cell subset sorted from them (not recorded which). These receptors came from a man between 18 and 29 years old who had mild COVID-19 (a few samples of this study predate the infection). Cell type and time point are not known.

This clonotype was found a few times. The chain uses TRBV5-1 and TRBJ1-1, with a possible D match to TRBD1 (5 bases). Germline V CDR1 and CDR2: SGHRS, YFSETQ. The V gene lost 3 bases and the J gene lost 12 bases, with 18 bases spanning the gap. There are 13 residues in the CDR3. The CDR3 reads CASSSSRGSSSFF. The DNA of the CDR3 is TGCGCCAGCAGCTCAAGTAGGGGCTCCTCTTCTTTCTTT.

This clonotype was detected ten times or more. The chain joins TRBV12-3 or TRBV12-4 to TRBJ1-2; possibly TRBD1 for D (6 bases). The ends were cut back, 2 bases at V and 2 bases at J, with 12 bases in the middle. This CDR3 has 15 amino acids. For the CDR3, the DNA is TGTGCCAGCAGTTTATCGGCAGGGGTAAACTATGGCTACACCTTC. Protein sequence: CASSLSAGVNYGYTF.

The genes are TRBV5-5 and TRBJ2-3, with 11 bases that match TRBD1. The V gene end was trimmed by 5 bases and the J gene end by 7 bases; junction bases not matched to a gene: 9. Germline loops: CDR1 SGHKS, CDR2 YYEKEE (reference sequence). This CDR3 spans 15 amino acids. The CDR3 here is CASSAGTGGVYTQYF. CDR3 sequence (DNA): TGTGCCAGCAGTGCCGGGACAGGGGGTGTGTATACGCAGTATTTT.

J is TRBJ2-7 and V is TRBV30; no clear D gene. CDR3 size: 11 residues. Trimming stripped 2 bases from V and 5 bases from J, with 7 bases between. The germline V gene has CDR1 GTSNPN and CDR2 SVGIG (reference sequence). The DNA of the CDR3 is TGTGCCTGGAGTCAGGATCACGAGCAGTACTTC. It translates to CAWSQDHEQYF.

The chain links TRBV21-1 to TRBJ1-5; TRBD1, the table's D call, lacks a check against the DNA. TRBV21-1 is a listed pseudogene. The CDR3 runs 16 residues. The CDR3 nucleotides read TGTGCCAGCAGCAAAGCGTCAGGGTTGGCCAATCAGCCCCAGCATTTT. Translation: CASSKASGLANQPQHF.

This clonotype was detected a few times. The V gene is TRBV7-9, the J gene TRBJ1-6; D perhaps matches TRBD1 (6 bases). Between the trimmed V and J ends, which lost 5 bases and 7 bases, there was a span of 12 bases. CDR1 and CDR2 (germline): SEHNR, FQNEAQ (reference sequence). The CDR3 sequence is 14 residues long. The CDR3 DNA is TGTGCCAGCAGCCAGGACAGACAAAATTCACCCCTCCACTTT. Amino acids: CASSQDRQNSPLHF.

The CDR3 coding sequence is TGTGCCATCAGTGAGGACAGGGATGGTGAAGCTTTCTTT. It is translated as CAISEDRDGEAFF. The chain employs TRBV10-3 and TRBJ1-1; 7 bases match TRBD1. CDR1 and CDR2 (germline): ENHRY, SYGVKD. The CDR3 is 13 residues long. V was clipped by 2 bases and J by 7 bases; unmatched bases: 4.

This clonotype was observed a handful of times. This chain uses TRBV7-6 with TRBJ1-3; 7 nucleotides agree with TRBD1. Germline V lookup: CDR1 SGHVS, CDR2 FNYEAQ. CDR3 length: 18 amino acids. The trim removed 5 bases at V and 1 base at J, leaving 14 bases unmatched. The CDR3 reads CASSPRSTGTFSGNTIYF. CDR3 DNA: TGTGCCAGCAGCCCCCGCTCGACAGGGACCTTTTCTGGAAACACCATATATTTT.

This clonotype has more than one count but fewer than ten. The rearrangement links TRBV20-1 to TRBJ2-2; TRBD1 aligns across 7 bases. V shed 5 bases, J shed 3 bases, and the junction held 6 bases outside the gene matches. The CDR3 length is 14 residues. The germline CDR1 and CDR2 sequences are DFQATT and SNEGSKA (reference sequence). CDR3 amino acids: CSAGQTGYTGELFF. The CDR3 DNA is TGCAGTGCTGGGCAGACAGGGTACACCGGGGAGCTGTTTTTT.

This clonotype was recorded many times. The chain has TRBV10-3 and TRBJ2-7; D may be TRBD2 (6 bases). Germline V gene sequence: CDR1 ENHRY, CDR2 SYGVKD. This CDR3 is built from 14 residues. Deletions cut 0 bases from V and 1 base from J, with 7 bases between. CDR3 protein: CAISESSGSYEQYF. The CDR3 coding sequence is TGTGCCATCAGTGAGTCTAGCGGATCCTACGAGCAGTACTTC.

In its sample, this clonotype was seen a few times. This chain connects TRBV11-2 to TRBJ2-5, with 13 bases identical to TRBD2. From germline, CDR1 is SGHAT and CDR2 FQNNGV. The CDR3 length is 16 residues. J gave up 5 bases and V 5 bases, and 8 bases lay outside the gene matches. The CDR3 region is CASSRTSGGIQETQYF. In DNA form, the CDR3 reads TGTGCCAGCAGCCGGACTAGCGGGGGAATACAGGAGACCCAGTACTTC. Full variable domain (rest looked up from reference TRBV11-2 and TRBJ2-5): EAGVAQSPRYKIIEKRQSVAFWCNPISGHATLYWYQQILGQGPKLLIQFQNNGVVDDSQLPKDRFSAERLKGVDSTLKIQPAKLEDSAVYLCASSRTSGGIQETQYFGPGTRLLVL.

The chain is built from TRBV6-5 and TRBJ2-1, with 8 positions matching TRBD2. The V segment lost 0 bases and the J segment 9 bases; nucleotides outside the gene matches: 1. This CDR3 region has 13 residues. In germline, CDR1 is MNHEY, CDR2 SVGAGI. The CDR3 loop is CASSYSAGGEQFF. In DNA form, the CDR3 reads TGTGCCAGCAGTTACTCGGCGGGAGGTGAGCAGTTCTTC.

This clonotype was found a few times. V is TRBV9 and J is TRBJ2-1, with TRBD1 identical over 10 bases. The CDR3 covers 18 residues. CDR1 and CDR2 (germline): SGDLS, YYNGEE. J was trimmed by 4 bases and V by 4 bases; bases with no gene match: 14. Written as DNA, the CDR3 is TGTGCCAGCAGCCTCAGACAGGGGGCCGCGCCTCTTTACAATGAGCAGTTCTTC. This codes for CASSLRQGAAPLYNEQFF.

V and J are TRBV24-1 and TRBJ1-2; tentatively, D is TRBD1 (5 bases). Germline V lookup: CDR1 KGHDR, CDR2 SFDVKD. The CDR3 is made up of 13 amino acids. Deletions cut 2 bases from V and 6 bases from J, with 9 bases between. The CDR3 coding sequence is TGTGCCACCAGTGATTCTGGGACCCATGGCTACACCTTC. Translated, it gives CATSDSGTHGYTF.

This clonotype was observed a handful of times. The chain's CDR3 is CATSDLGTAFF. The DNA for the CDR3 is TGTGCCACCAGTGATTTGGGGACAGCTTTCTTT. The rearrangement uses TRBV24-1 and TRBJ1-1; a weak D match, TRBD1 (5 bases). Germline-derived CDR1 and CDR2 are KGHDR and SFDVKD. This CDR3 has 11 residues. Deletions cut 0 bases from V and 10 bases from J, with 5 bases between.

This clonotype was observed at least ten times. This sequence joins TRBV7-2 and TRBJ2-1, with a tentative D call TRBD2 (6 bases). The CDR3 totals 14 residues. Looked up from germline, CDR1 is SGHTA and CDR2 is FQGNSA. V was clipped by 5 bases and J by 3 bases, with 11 bases between them. The CDR3, as DNA: TGTGCCAGCAGCGGGGCGGGAAACTACAATGAGCAGTTCTTC. The encoded protein is CASSGAGNYNEQFF. The variable domain in full, completed from reference TRBV7-2 and TRBJ2-1, reads GAGVSQSPSNKVTEKGKDVELRCDPISGHTALYWYRQSLGQGLEFLIYFQGNSAPDKSGLPSDRFSAERTGGSVSTLTIQRTQQEDSAVYLCASSGAGNYNEQFFGPGTRLTVL.

This clonotype was seen at least ten times. The rearrangement uses TRBV11-2 and TRBJ2-1; D uncertain. V dropped 7 bases and J dropped 0 bases, with 7 bases sitting between them. The CDR3 covers 13 residues. Germline-derived CDR1 and CDR2 are SGHAT and FQNNGV. CDR3: CASKASSYNEQFF. Here the CDR3 DNA reads TGTGCCAGCAAGGCGAGCTCCTACAATGAGCAGTTCTTC. Based on the CDR3 plus reference TRBV11-2 and TRBJ2-1, the full variable domain is EAGVAQSPRYKIIEKRQSVAFWCNPISGHATLYWYQQILGQGPKLLIQFQNNGVVDDSQLPKDRFSAERLKGVDSTLKIQPAKLEDSAVYLCASKASSYNEQFFGPGTRLTVL.

This clonotype was seen repeatedly, ten times or more. The chain uses TRBV10-1 and TRBJ2-5, with D possibly being TRBD2 (6 bases). V was clipped by 2 bases and J by 5 bases, with 9 bases between them. Germline V CDR1 and CDR2: WNHNN, SYGVQD (reference sequence). The CDR3 has 13 residues. CDR3 loop: CASSERRVETQYF. As DNA, the CDR3 is TGCGCCAGCAGTGAGAGGAGGGTTGAGACCCAGTACTTC.

This clonotype occurred a few times. The chain combines TRBV19 with TRBJ2-1; 7 nucleotides align to TRBD2. Trimming cost V 4 bases and J 0 bases; bases outside gene matches: 6. This CDR3 has 16 amino acids. The germline gives CDR1 LNHDA, CDR2 SQIVND (reference sequence). CDR3 sequence (DNA): TGTGCCAGTAGTACGCGGGGGTCTAACTCCTACAATGAGCAGTTCTTC. This gives the protein CASSTRGSNSYNEQFF.

There are many counts of this clonotype. The rearrangement uses TRBV12-3 or TRBV12-4 and TRBJ1-1, with D possibly being TRBD1 (6 bases). V was shortened by 2 bases and J by 4 bases, with 14 bases between the two germline ends. The CDR3 spans 15 residues. CDR3 coding DNA: TGTGCCAGCAGTTTATCGGGACAACGCGCCACTGAAGCTTTCTTT. It codes for CASSLSGQRATEAFF.

The chain links TRBV7-9 to TRBJ1-2; perhaps TRBD1 as D (5 bases). Germline CDR1 SEHNR, CDR2 FQNEAQ (reference sequence). The germline V and J ends were trimmed by 5 bases and 2 bases, with 12 bases remaining between them. There are 14 residues in the CDR3. The CDR3 DNA is TGTGCCAGCAGCCGCGGGGGGACCAACTATGGCTACACCTTC. Encoded protein: CASSRGGTNYGYTF. Drawing the rest from reference TRBV7-9 and TRBJ1-2, the complete variable domain is DTGVSQNPRHKITKRGQNVTFRCDPISEHNRLYWYRQTLGQGPEFLTYFQNEAQLEKSRLLSDRFSAERPKGSFSTLEIQRTEQGDSAMYLCASSRGGTNYGYTFGSGTRLTVV.

This clonotype was observed a handful of times. The rearrangement links TRBV5-6 to TRBJ2-3; 9 bases map to TRBD2. The CDR3 totals 19 residues. Trimming removed 4 bases from V and 5 bases from J; junction bases left unmatched: 20. The germline gives CDR1 SGHDT, CDR2 YYEEEE. CDR3 in amino acids: CASSPLGSFSGGHQDTQYF. In DNA form, the CDR3 reads TGTGCCAGCAGCCCCCTTGGGAGTTTCAGCGGGGGGCATCAAGATACGCAGTATTTT.

This clonotype was found a few times. V gene TRBV10-3 combines with J gene TRBJ1-4; D is ambiguous. This CDR3 is 13 amino acids long. Germline lookup yields CDR1 ENHRY and CDR2 SYGVKD. Trimming shortened V by 5 bases and J by 8 bases, and 12 bases separated the two germline ends. In nucleotides, the CDR3 is TGTGCCATCAGTAATTATCAGGAGGAAAAACTGTTTTTT. This encodes CAISNYQEEKLFF.

This chain uses TRBV29-1 with TRBJ2-7; 7 bases line up with TRBD2. Germline loops: CDR1 SQVTM, CDR2 ANQGSEA. The CDR3 extends over 12 amino acids. Trimming at V came to 7 bases and at J to 1 base, leaving 4 bases not matched to a gene. Written as DNA, the CDR3 is TGCAGCGGGGGGAGGGGTTCCTACGAGCAGTACTTC. It encodes CSGGRGSYEQYF.

V gene TRBV7-9 combines with J gene TRBJ2-4; D gene unclear. CDR1 and CDR2 from the germline V gene are SEHNR and FQNEAQ (reference sequence). V dropped 2 bases and J dropped 0 bases, with 5 bases sitting between them. CDR3 length: 14 amino acids. CDR3 region: CASSLTGAKNIQYF. The CDR3 region has the DNA TGTGCCAGCAGCTTAACTGGAGCCAAAAACATTCAGTACTTC.

This chain links TRBV28 with TRBJ2-1, with 10 bases fitting TRBD2. The junction had 7 bases not matched to a gene; V was cut back by 8 bases and J by 6 bases. In germline, CDR1 is MDHEN, CDR2 SYDVKM. The CDR3 is 14 amino acids. Here the CDR3 reads CASLAGGPSNEQFF. The CDR3 DNA follows: TGTGCCAGCTTAGCGGGGGGCCCCTCCAATGAGCAGTTCTTC.